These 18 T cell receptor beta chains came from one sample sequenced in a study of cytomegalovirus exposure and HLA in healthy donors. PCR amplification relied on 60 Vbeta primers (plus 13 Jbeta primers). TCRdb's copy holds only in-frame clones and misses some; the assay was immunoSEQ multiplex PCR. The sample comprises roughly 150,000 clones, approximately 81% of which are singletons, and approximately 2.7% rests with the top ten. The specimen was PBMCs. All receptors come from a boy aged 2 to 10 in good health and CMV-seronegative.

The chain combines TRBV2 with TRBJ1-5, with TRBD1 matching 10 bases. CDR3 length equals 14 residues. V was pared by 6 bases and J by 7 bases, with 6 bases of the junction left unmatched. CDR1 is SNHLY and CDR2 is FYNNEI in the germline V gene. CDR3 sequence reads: CASRPGTGEQPQHF. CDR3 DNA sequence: TGTGCCAGCAGACCCGGGACAGGGGAACAGCCCCAGCATTTT.

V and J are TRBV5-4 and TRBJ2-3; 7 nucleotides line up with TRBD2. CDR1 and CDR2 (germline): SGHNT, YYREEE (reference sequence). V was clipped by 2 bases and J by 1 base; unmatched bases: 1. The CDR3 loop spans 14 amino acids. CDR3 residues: CASSFGRRTDTQYF. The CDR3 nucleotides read TGTGCCAGCAGCTTCGGGAGGCGCACAGATACGCAGTATTTT. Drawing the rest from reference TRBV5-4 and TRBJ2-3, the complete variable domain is ETGVTQSPTHLIKTRGQQVTLRCSSQSGHNTVSWYQQALGQGPQFIFQYYREEENGRGNFPPRFSGLQFPNYSSELNVNALELDDSALYLCASSFGRRTDTQYFGPGTRLTVL.

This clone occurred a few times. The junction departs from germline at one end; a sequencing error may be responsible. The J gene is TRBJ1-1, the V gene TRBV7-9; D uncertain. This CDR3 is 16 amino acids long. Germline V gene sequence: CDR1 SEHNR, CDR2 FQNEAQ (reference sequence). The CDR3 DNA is TGTTCCAGCAGCTTAGTTTTGCAGGTACCAACCCATGGAGCTTTCTTT. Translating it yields CSSSLVLQVPTHGAFF.

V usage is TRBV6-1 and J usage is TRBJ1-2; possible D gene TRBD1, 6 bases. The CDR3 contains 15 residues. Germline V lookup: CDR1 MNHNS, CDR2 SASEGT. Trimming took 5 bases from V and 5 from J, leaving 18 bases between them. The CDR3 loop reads CASSPPSTGPYGYTF. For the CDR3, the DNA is TGTGCCAGCAGTCCGCCGTCGACAGGACCATATGGCTACACCTTC.

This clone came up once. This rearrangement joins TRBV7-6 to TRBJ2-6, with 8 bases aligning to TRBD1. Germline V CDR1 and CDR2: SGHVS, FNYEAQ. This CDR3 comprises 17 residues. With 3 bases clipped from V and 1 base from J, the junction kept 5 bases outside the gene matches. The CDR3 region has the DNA TGTGCCAGCAGCTTGGGCAGGGGGCGGTCTGGGGCCAACGTCCTGACTTTC. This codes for CASSLGRGRSGANVLTF.

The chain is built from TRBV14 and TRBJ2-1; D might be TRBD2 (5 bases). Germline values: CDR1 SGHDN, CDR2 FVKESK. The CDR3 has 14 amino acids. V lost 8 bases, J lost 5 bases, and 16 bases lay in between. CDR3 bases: TGTGCCAGCTGTGGACTCTTCCCAAACAATGAGCAGTTCTTC. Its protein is CASCGLFPNNEQFF.

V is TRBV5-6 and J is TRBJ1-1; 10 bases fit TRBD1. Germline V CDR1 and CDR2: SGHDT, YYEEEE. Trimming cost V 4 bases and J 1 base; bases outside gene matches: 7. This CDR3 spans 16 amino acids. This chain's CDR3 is CASSPGTGAQNTEAFF. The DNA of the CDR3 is TGTGCCAGCAGCCCCGGGACAGGGGCTCAGAACACTGAAGCTTTCTTT.

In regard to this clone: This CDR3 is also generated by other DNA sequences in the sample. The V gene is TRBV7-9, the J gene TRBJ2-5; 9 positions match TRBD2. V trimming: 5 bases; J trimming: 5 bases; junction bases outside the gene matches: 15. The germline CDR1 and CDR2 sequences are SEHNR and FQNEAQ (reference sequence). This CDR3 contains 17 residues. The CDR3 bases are TGTGCCAGCAGCCCGGGACTAGCAGGAGGGCCCCGGGAGACCCAGTACTTC. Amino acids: CASSPGLAGGPRETQYF.

For the CDR3, the DNA is TGCGCCAGCAGTGAGTACATGACTAGCGGGAACTACAATGAGCAGTTCTTC. Amino acid sequence: CASSEYMTSGNYNEQFF. The chain couples TRBV10-1 to TRBJ2-1; TRBD2 matches at 11 bases. CDR3 length: 17 amino acids. The trim removed 1 base at V and 3 bases at J, leaving 5 bases unmatched. Germline CDR1 reads WNHNN; CDR2 reads SYGVQD (reference sequence).

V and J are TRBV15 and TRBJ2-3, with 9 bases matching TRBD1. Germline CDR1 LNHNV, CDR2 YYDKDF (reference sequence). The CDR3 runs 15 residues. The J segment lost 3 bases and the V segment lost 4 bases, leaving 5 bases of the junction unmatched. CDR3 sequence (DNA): TGTGCCACCAGCACCACGGACAGGGGTACAGATACGCAGTATTTT. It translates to CATSTTDRGTDTQYF. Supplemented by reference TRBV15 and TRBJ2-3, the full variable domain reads DAMVIQNPRYQVTQFGKPVTLSCSQTLNHNVMYWYQQKSSQAPKLLFHYYDKDFNNEADTPDNFQSRRPNTSFCFLDIRSPGLGDTAMYLCATSTTDRGTDTQYFGPGTRLTVL.

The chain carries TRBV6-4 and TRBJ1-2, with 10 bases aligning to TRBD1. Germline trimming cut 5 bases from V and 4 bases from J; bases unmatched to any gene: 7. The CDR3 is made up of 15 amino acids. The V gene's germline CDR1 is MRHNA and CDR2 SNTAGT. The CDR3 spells CASSRDRGVGYGYTF. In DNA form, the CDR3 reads TGTGCCAGCAGTCGGGACAGGGGAGTTGGCTATGGCTACACCTTC.

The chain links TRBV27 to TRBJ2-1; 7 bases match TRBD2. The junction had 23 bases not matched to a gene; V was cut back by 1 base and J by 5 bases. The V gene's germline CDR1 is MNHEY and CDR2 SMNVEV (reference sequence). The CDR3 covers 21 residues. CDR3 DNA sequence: TGTGCCAGCAGTTTATTGCGGGAGAGGGACCTTACAATGAGTGGCCACAATGAGCAGTTCTTC. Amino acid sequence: CASSLLRERDLTMSGHNEQFF.

The CDR3 nucleotides are TGTGCCAGCAGCTTAGGTTCTAGCGGCCCGACAGATACGCAGTATTTT. Translation gives CASSLGSSGPTDTQYF. The V gene is TRBV7-6, the J gene TRBJ2-3; 7 nucleotides align to TRBD2. V lost 1 base and J lost 3; bases outside the gene matches: 7. The germline gives CDR1 SGHVS, CDR2 FNYEAQ. The CDR3 has 16 residues.

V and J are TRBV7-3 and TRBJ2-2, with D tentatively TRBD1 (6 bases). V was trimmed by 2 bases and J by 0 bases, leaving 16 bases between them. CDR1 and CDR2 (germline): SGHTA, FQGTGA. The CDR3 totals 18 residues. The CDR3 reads CASSLVGGAGANTGELFF. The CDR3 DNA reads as TGTGCCAGCAGCTTAGTCGGTGGGGCAGGGGCGAACACCGGGGAGCTGTTTTTT.

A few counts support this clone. The CDR3 is CASSLGQGFINSPLHF. As DNA, the CDR3 is TGCGCCAGCAGCTTGGGACAGGGGTTTATTAATTCACCCCTCCACTTT. V and J are TRBV5-1 and TRBJ1-6; 8 bases are a match to TRBD1. CDR3 length: 16 amino acids. Per the germline V gene, CDR1 is SGHRS and CDR2 is YFSETQ. Germline trimming cut 0 bases from V and 6 bases from J; bases unmatched to any gene: 5.

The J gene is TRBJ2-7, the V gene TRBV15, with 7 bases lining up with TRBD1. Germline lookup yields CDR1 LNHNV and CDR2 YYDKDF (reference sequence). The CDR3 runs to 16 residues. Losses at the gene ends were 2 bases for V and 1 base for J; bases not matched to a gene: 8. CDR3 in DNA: TGTGCCACCAGCAGAAGGAAGGGGGACAGTTCCTACGAGCAGTACTTC. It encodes CATSRRKGDSSYEQYF.

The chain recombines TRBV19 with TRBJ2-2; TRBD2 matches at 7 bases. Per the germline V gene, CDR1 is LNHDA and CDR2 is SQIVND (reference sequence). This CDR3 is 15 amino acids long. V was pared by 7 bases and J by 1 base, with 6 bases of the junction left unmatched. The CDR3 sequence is CASTVLAENTGELFF. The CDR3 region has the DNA TGTGCCAGTACCGTCCTAGCGGAGAACACCGGGGAGCTGTTTTTT.

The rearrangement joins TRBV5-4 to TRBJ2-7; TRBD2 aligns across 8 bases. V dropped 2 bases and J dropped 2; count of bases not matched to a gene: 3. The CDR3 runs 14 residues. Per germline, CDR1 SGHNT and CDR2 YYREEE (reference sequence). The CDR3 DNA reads TGTGCCAGCAGCTTAGCGGGAGCCCCCTACGAGCAGTACTTC. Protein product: CASSLAGAPYEQYF.